These 10 T cell receptor beta chains came from one sample sequenced in a study of shared clonotypes between healthy human individuals. The table came from immunoSEQ multiplex PCR; TCRdb's copy has only in-frame clones and leaves some out. The table lists approximately 2,300,000 clones, just under 95% of them singletons. The sample taken for sequencing was naive CD4+ T cells from PBMCs. The subset is: CD45RA+ positively selected. These receptor sequences come from a man between 18 and 29 years old in good health. Some clones in this sample may be carry-over from other donors' samples.

About this clone: The identical CDR3 is also encoded by other nucleotide sequences in the sample. The chain joins TRBV28 to TRBJ1-2, with 7 bases lining up with TRBD1. CDR1 MDHEN and CDR2 SYDVKM come from the germline V gene. The length of the CDR3 is 14 residues. J lost 2 bases, V lost 5 bases, and 5 bases had no gene match. DNA of the CDR3: TGTGCCAGCAGTCCTTGGACAGGAAACTATGGCTACACCTTC. This sequence encodes CASSPWTGNYGYTF.

The rearrangement joins TRBV10-2 to TRBJ1-2; D unresolved. V was pared by 5 bases and J by 0 bases, with 7 bases between. Germline V lookup: CDR1 WSHSY, CDR2 SAAADI. The CDR3 loop spans 13 amino acids. CDR3 sequence (DNA): TGCGCCAGCAGTAGCACACCTAACTATGGCTACACCTTC. Protein sequence: CASSSTPNYGYTF.

This clone was seen a few times. V is TRBV7-3 and J is TRBJ2-7, with 7 bases that match TRBD1. The junction had 6 bases not matched to a gene; V was cut back by 4 bases and J by 6 bases. The CDR3 covers 13 residues. CDR1 and CDR2 (germline): SGHTA, FQGTGA. CDR3: CASSSDRASEQYF. Written as DNA, the CDR3 is TGTGCCAGCAGCTCCGACAGGGCTAGCGAGCAGTACTTC.

In the case of this clone: This CDR3 is also generated by other DNA sequences in the sample. CDR3 DNA: TGTGCCAGCAGCTTCGGATACAATGAGCAGTTCTTC. It specifies CASSFGYNEQFF. The chain employs TRBV7-3 and TRBJ2-1; D is uncertain. Deletions cut 3 bases from V and 4 bases from J, with 4 bases between. Per germline, CDR1 SGHTA and CDR2 FQGTGA. There are 12 residues in the CDR3.

The chain employs TRBV18 and TRBJ1-5; D gene uncertain. This CDR3 region has 13 residues. Germline CDR1 reads KGHSH; CDR2 reads LQKENI. With 5 bases removed from V and 1 base from J, the gap between germline ends came to 6 bases. CDR3 amino acids: CASSEYSNQPQHF. The CDR3 DNA is TGTGCCAGCTCAGAATACAGCAATCAGCCCCAGCATTTT.

Worth noting for this clone: Additional DNA sequences in this sample encode the identical CDR3. This chain links TRBV28 with TRBJ2-7, with TRBD2 as a possible D gene (5 bases). The CDR3 covers 13 residues. Trimming removed 2 bases from V and 2 bases from J, with 7 bases in between. The germline gives CDR1 MDHEN, CDR2 SYDVKM. The CDR3 here is CASSLPGTYEQYF. CDR3 nucleotides: TGTGCCAGCAGTTTACCGGGAACCTACGAGCAGTACTTC.

The sample holds a few counts of this clone. This rearrangement joins TRBV11-2 to TRBJ1-1, with a tentative D call TRBD1 (6 bases). CDR1 is SGHAT, CDR2 FQNNGV, per germline. V shed 3 bases and J shed 3 bases, with 11 bases lying between them. The CDR3 is made up of 14 amino acids. CDR3 nucleotide sequence: TGTGCCAGCAGCTTCACAGGGTTTGACACTGAAGCTTTCTTT. Protein sequence: CASSFTGFDTEAFF. Full variable domain (missing parts from reference TRBV11-2 and TRBJ1-1): EAGVAQSPRYKIIEKRQSVAFWCNPISGHATLYWYQQILGQGPKLLIQFQNNGVVDDSQLPKDRFSAERLKGVDSTLKIQPAKLEDSAVYLCASSFTGFDTEAFFGQGTRLTVV.

The V gene is TRBV30, the J gene TRBJ2-6; 8 nucleotides match TRBD1. This CDR3 comprises 18 residues. Germline values: CDR1 GTSNPN, CDR2 SVGIG (reference sequence). Unmatched junction bases numbered 8, after V lost 0 bases and J lost 1 base. The CDR3 spells CAWSVLGRGRSGANVLTF. The CDR3 DNA is TGTGCCTGGAGTGTACTGGGCAGGGGGCGTTCTGGGGCCAACGTCCTGACTTTC.

This clone was counted only a few times. The CDR3 here is CASSLPEGGYTF. The CDR3 nucleotides read TGTGCCAGCAGCTTGCCCGAGGGGGGCTACACCTTC. The chain has TRBV5-4 and TRBJ1-2; a possible D gene is TRBD1 (5 bases). With 1 base removed from V and 8 bases from J, the gap between germline ends came to 9 bases. This CDR3 is 12 amino acids long. Germline values: CDR1 SGHNT, CDR2 YYREEE (reference sequence).

The V call is TRBV6-5, the J call TRBJ2-7; 10 nucleotides line up with TRBD1. The CDR3 runs to 15 residues. The germline V gene encodes CDR1 MNHEY and CDR2 SVGAGI. Trimming took 5 bases from V and 3 from J; bases not matched to a gene: 7. CDR3 sequence reads: CASSPAGTGVYEQYF. Written as DNA, the CDR3 is TGTGCCAGCAGTCCAGCCGGGACAGGGGTCTACGAGCAGTACTTC.